The rows below give T cell receptor beta chains drawn from one sample of a study of T-cell reconstitution after alpha-beta-depleted transplantation in children. TCRdb analysed the PCR reads with MiXCR anew, one entry per CDR3 protein. This sample has around 440,000 distinct CDR3 sequences, with roughly 16% found just once. The source material was PBMCs, mostly from graft donor cells, sampled 360 days after TCRalphabeta/CD19-depleted stem cell transplant. Every receptor here comes from a boy under three years old who had a stem cell transplant for Wiskott-Aldrich syndrome, so the T cells may come from the graft donor. Both conserved end residues are part of each CDR3. D genes are given only for firm matches. Clone size is shown for a subset of rows, as once, few, many or a class of expanded clone.

J gene | V gene | D gene | clone size | CDR3 DNA | CDR3 protein
TRBJ2-1 | TRBV27 | TRBD2 | few | TGTGCCAGCAGTTTATCGCTAGCGGGTTACAATGAGCAGTTCTTC | CASSLSLAGYNEQFF
TRBJ2-6 | TRBV5-1 | NA | NA | TGCGCCAGCAGCGCTACAGGATTCCTCTCTGGGGCCAACGTCCTGACTTTC | CASSATGFLSGANVLTF
TRBJ2-5 | TRBV3-1 | TRBD2 | NA | TGTGCCAGCAGCCCGGGCGGGGGGCCGGAGACCCAGTACTTC | CASSPGGGPETQYF
TRBJ2-5 | TRBV6-1 | TRBD2 | NA | TGTGCCAGCGAGCGGGGGTTCCGGGAGACCCAGTACTTC | CASERGFRETQYF
TRBJ1-1 | TRBV12-3/TRBV12-4 | NA | NA | TGTGCCAGCAGTCCGACAGAGATACAGGAAGAAGCTTTCTTT | CASSPTEIQEEAFF
TRBJ2-4 | TRBV4-3 | TRBD2 | few | TGCGCCAGCAGCCAAGATCCACTAGCGGGGAGGGACATTCAGTACTTC | CASSQDPLAGRDIQYF
TRBJ2-7 | TRBV5-1 | NA | NA | TGCGCCAGCAGCTTGGATCCGGTTGATCAATCCTACGAGCAGTACTTC | CASSLDPVDQSYEQYF
TRBJ1-1 | TRBV12-3/TRBV12-4 | NA | NA | TGTGCCAGCAGTTCCTTCCCGTTACCGAACACTGAAGCTTTCTTT | CASSSFPLPNTEAFF
TRBJ2-1 | TRBV24-1 | NA | few | TGTGCCACCAGGAACTCAGGGGCCAATGAGCAGTTCTTC | CATRNSGANEQFF
TRBJ2-1 | TRBV6-1 | TRBD1 | NA | TGTGCCAGCCGTAGCCGGGACAGAAACTACAATGAGCAGTTCTTC | CASRSRDRNYNEQFF
TRBJ2-5 | TRBV5-1 | TRBD2 | NA | TGCGCCAGCAGCACGGGACTAGCGGTACAAGAGACCCAGTACTTC | CASSTGLAVQETQYF
TRBJ1-1 | TRBV14 | NA | once | TGTGCCAGCAGCCAAGACCGGGAAGGCCGTAGTAAATTTAACACTGAAGCTTTCTTT | CASSQDREGRSKFNTEAFF
TRBJ2-7 | TRBV11-2 | NA | NA | TGTGCCAGCAGCTTAGTCCATCCGTTGGGCGGACCCTTTTACGAGCAGTACTTC | CASSLVHPLGGPFYEQYF
TRBJ2-7 | TRBV7-9 | NA | few | TGTGCCAGCAGCTTAGGGCTGGGCCACGACGAGCAGTACTTC | CASSLGLGHDEQYF
TRBJ2-5 | TRBV18 | NA | NA | TGTGCCAGCTCATGGTTCGGGTTAGGAGAGACCCAGTACTTC | CASSWFGLGETQYF
TRBJ2-7 | TRBV28 | NA | once | TGTGCCAGCTCCCGGCTAGCCGGCGTACGCGAGCAGTACTTC | CASSRLAGVREQYF
TRBJ2-7 | TRBV24-1 | TRBD1 | few | TGTGCCACTATGGACAGGGCCGACGAGCAGTACTTC | CATMDRADEQYF
TRBJ2-5 | TRBV10-3 | TRBD2 | NA | TGTGCCATCAGTGAGCCACTAGCGGGGCTTCTCCAAGAGACCCAGTACTTC | CAISEPLAGLLQETQYF
TRBJ2-1 | TRBV6-1 | TRBD2 | NA | TGTGCCAGCACCAGCCGGCGGGAGTATAACAATGAGCAGTTCTTC | CASTSRREYNNEQFF
TRBJ2-3 | TRBV5-5 | NA | NA | TGTGCCAGCAGCAAAAGGTCATCCCTATTGGGTAACACAGATACGCAGTATTTT | CASSKRSSLLGNTDTQYF
TRBJ2-7 | TRBV20-1 | TRBD1 | NA | TGCAGTGTTACCGACCGGGACAGGAGGTACGAGCAGTACTTC | CSVTDRDRRYEQYF
TRBJ2-2 | TRBV4-2 | TRBD2 | few | TGTGCCAGCAGTCGAGCGACTAGCGTGAACACCGGGGAGCTGTTTTTT | CASSRATSVNTGELFF
TRBJ1-5 | TRBV7-8 | NA | few | TGTGCCAGCAGCTTAGGCCCGTGGGGGATAGATCAGCCCCAGCATTTT | CASSLGPWGIDQPQHF
TRBJ2-1 | TRBV11-2 | TRBD2 | NA | TGTGCCAGCAGCTTAAAAGTGTCTAGCGGGAGGGCCAAATACAACGAGCAGTTCTTC | CASSLKVSSGRAKYNEQFF
TRBJ2-2 | TRBV14 | TRBD1 | few | TGTGCCAGCAGTTCAGACAGGGAGCCCTGGGGCACCGGGGAGCTGTTTTTT | CASSSDREPWGTGELFF
TRBJ2-1 | TRBV15 | NA | few | TGTGCCACCAGCAGGGACTGGTCCTACAATGAGCAGTTCTTC | CATSRDWSYNEQFF
TRBJ1-4 | TRBV7-9 | NA | few | TGTGCCAGCAGCTTAGCCCCAGAGGGTAATGAAAAACTGTTTTTT | CASSLAPEGNEKLFF